This paragraph reports one TCR beta chain. Its antigen remains undetermined. No qualities accompany the bases; no much larger clone lies one base away. The sample belongs to a study of shared clonotypes between healthy human individuals (dated by TCRdb to about 2020). Background for the entire study: The cohort comprised a couple of women and a few men aged 18 to 49 years. For each donor, CD4 naive and CD4 memory were each given three plates, CD8 naive was given two plates, and CD8 memory was given one plate. The study deeply sequenced blood TCR repertoires of five healthy adults to estimate repertoire size and the extent of clonotype sharing between individuals. Libraries were prepared and TCR repertoires were sequenced by different laboratories using diverse techniques, in order to increase sequencing depth and limit assay-specific biases. Between about 0.94 and 8.9 billion PBMCs per donor were obtained by leukapheresis. General study outcomes and caveats: Estimated clonotype richness was generally larger for naive than for memory subsets. Across several donors, roughly 5.1% of naive CD4, 3% to 3.5% of naive CD8, about 2% of memory CD4, and under 0.45% of memory CD8 clonotypes were shared. The genetic and exposure-history diversity represented was limited by the small number of donors. Even with the large sequencing depth, rarefaction of the sorted-subset datasets indicated that sequencing was incomplete. Sampling was restricted to blood, and TCR repertoires in tissues likely differ from the TCR repertoires found in blood. Compared with non-shared clonotypes, clonotypes shared by all four sorted-subset donors had higher generation probabilities. Pairwise subsampling indicated that sequencing depth was expected to affect the degree of clonotype sharing among donors.

Healthy HIV-negative adults with no recently reported acute infections or vaccinations were included as donors. Every donor was a Caucasian adult residing in Nashville, Tennessee, USA. The CD8 memory samples were a combination of magnetically selected CD45RO+ cells and CCR7-negative CD45RA+ effector memory (TemRA) cells. After blood collection by leukapheresis, PBMCs were isolated using Ficoll-Histopaque density gradient centrifugation and then cryopreserved in the vapor phase of liquid nitrogen. Analytical flow cytometry was used to check the purity and quantity of every magnetically sorted T cell population. From each sorted fraction, genomic DNA was isolated and quantified by UV absorbance on a Nanodrop 2000c. V gives up 1 base and J gives up 5 bases, and the segment between their germline ends measures 9 bases. Per the germline V gene, SGHTS is the CDR1 and YDEGEE is the CDR2. Taken from cysteine to phenylalanine, the CDR3 has 13 residues. The sequence is cut down to CDR3 DNA, 39 bases in frame from base 1.

TCR CDR3 regions were amplified from genomic DNA by multiplex PCR using the deep immunoSEQ assay. Extracted genomic DNA from each cell subset was distributed evenly across all wells of several immunoSEQ 96-well plates, and each plate was treated as a replicate. For sorted subsets, around 200 ng genomic DNA, equal to about 30,000 T cell genomes, was loaded into each replicate PCR. Purified libraries were measured with a Qubit 3.0 fluorometer, size-checked on a Bioanalyzer 2100, and measured again with the KAPA Library Quantification kit. Every immunoSEQ 96-well plate was sequenced on a dedicated single-read 150-cycle Illumina NextSeq 550 flow cell. The original methods were these. Because the immunoSEQ output included only junctional sequences and no quality scores, the filtering could not be the same as the filtering used for full-length reads. Sequences were annotated with PyIR, a Python wrapper for IgBLAST v1.9, using IMGT germline references to assign V/J genes and CDR3. Reads were filtered out if the reads had weak V/J assignments (E-value above 1e-6), no CDR3, stop codons, out-of-frame junctions, or ambiguous translated residues. V3J clonotypes were defined as sequences sharing the same inferred V gene, J gene, and CDR3 amino acid sequence. To compute the percentage overlap between repertoires, the number of shared unique clonotypes was divided by the size of the smaller repertoire. Three approaches were used to assess repertoire richness: RTK rarefaction, the Chao1 estimator, and Recon v2.1 estimates of unobserved clonotypes. OLGA was used to compute generation probabilities for all TCRbeta clonotypes that the gDNA method yielded from a handful of donors. The table was pulled from immuneACCESS by TCRdb, which kept in-frame rearrangements only. Such tables lose some clones; where checked, under half of the loss comes from unresolved V genes, and the rest has no known cause. V and J calls and clone size are given by that table; D and trimming were obtained from the DNA. The sample table contains around 100,000 clones; only one count was recorded for roughly 66% of them. The leading ten clones occupy about 25% of the sample.

The TCR was taken from a woman between 25 and 40 years old in good health. The chain employs TRBV5-8 and TRBJ2-5, and perhaps TRBD2 as D gene, on 6 matching bases. Sequenced: memory CD8+ T cells sorted from blood. What this sample's cell subset or site label stands for: CD45RO+ cells pooled with CCR7-negative TemRA cells. The CDR3 protein sequence reads: CASSLLGRETQYF. The DNA sequence reads TGTGCCAGCAGCTTGTTAGGGAGGGAGACCCAGTACTTC.